This T cell receptor beta chain appears in the sequencing data of a study of T cells in localized non-small cell lung cancer. Generated by immunoSEQ multiplex PCR, the TCRdb table keeps only in-frame clones and is missing some. The table has roughly 1,400 clones, approximately 25% seen once. As for this clone: Its antigen is currently unknown.

Study-wide findings and caveats: Peak T cell clonality was found in uninvolved adjacent lung, exceeding tumor. Owing to sequencing of a solitary tumor region, heterogeneity cannot be discounted. In adjacent lung appeared a median about 58 of the top 100 tumor clones.

Germline CDR1 reads LNHNV; CDR2 reads YYDKDF (reference sequence). The V end lost 1 base, the J end lost 4 bases, and 14 bases lay between the germline ends. The CDR3 consists of 16 residues. The source is a male donor at least 60 years old with stage II lung adenocarcinoma. This specimen consisted of lung tumor tissue, obtained before any cancer treatment. The chain joins TRBV15 to TRBJ2-1; possibly TRBD2 for D (6 bases). The CDR3 region has the DNA TGTGCCACCAGCAGAGCCTCATCGGCGGGGTACAATGAGCAGTTCTTC. Encoded protein: CATSRASSAGYNEQFF.